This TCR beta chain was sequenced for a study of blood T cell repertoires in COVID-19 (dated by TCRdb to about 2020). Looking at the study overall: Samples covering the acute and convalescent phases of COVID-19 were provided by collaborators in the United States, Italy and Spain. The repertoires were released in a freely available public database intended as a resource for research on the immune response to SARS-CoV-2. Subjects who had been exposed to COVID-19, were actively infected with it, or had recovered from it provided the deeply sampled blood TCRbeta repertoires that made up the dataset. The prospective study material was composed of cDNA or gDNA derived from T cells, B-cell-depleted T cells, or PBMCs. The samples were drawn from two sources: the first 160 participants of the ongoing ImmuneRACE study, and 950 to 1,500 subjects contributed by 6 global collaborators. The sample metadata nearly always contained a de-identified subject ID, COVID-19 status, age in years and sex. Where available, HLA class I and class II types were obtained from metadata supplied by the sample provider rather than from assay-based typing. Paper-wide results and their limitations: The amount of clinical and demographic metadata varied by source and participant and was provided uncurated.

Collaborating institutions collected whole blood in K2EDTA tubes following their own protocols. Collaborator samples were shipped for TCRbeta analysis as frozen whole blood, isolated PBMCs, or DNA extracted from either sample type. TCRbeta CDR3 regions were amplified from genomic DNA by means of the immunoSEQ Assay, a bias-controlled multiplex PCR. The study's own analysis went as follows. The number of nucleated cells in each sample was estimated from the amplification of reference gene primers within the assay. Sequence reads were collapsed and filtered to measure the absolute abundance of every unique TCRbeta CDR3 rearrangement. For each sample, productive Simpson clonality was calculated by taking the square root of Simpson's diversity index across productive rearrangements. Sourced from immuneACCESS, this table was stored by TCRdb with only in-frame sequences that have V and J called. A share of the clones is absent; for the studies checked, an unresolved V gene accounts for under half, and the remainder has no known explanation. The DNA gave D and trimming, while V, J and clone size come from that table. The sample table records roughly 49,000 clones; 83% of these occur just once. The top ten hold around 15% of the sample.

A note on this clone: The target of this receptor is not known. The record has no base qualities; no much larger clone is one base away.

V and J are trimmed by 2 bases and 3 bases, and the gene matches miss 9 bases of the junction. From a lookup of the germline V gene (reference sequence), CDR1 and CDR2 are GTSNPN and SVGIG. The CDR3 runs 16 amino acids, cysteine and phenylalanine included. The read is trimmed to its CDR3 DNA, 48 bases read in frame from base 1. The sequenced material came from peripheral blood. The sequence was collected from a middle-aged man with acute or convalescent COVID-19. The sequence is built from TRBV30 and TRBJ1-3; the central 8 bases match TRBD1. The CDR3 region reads CAWSTRQGAGGNTIYF. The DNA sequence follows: TGTGCCTGGAGTACTCGGCAGGGGGCTGGTGGAAACACCATATATTTT. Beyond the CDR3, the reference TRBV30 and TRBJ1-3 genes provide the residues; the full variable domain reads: SQTIHQWPATLVQPVGSPLSLECTVEGTSNPNLYWYRQAAGRGLQLLFYSVGIGQISSEVPQNLSASRPQDRQFILSSKKLLLSDSGFYLCAWSTRQGAGGNTIYFGEGSWLTVV.